Listed here are 29 T cell receptor beta chains from one sample, sequenced in a study of T cells in Graves' hyperthyroidism and ophthalmopathy. The source material, RNA transcripts, was used to amplify TCR beta CDR3 regions. HTBI primers were the set used in a first-round RT-PCR of the TCR CDR3. A single record per CDR3 protein comes from TCRdb applying MiXCR to the multiplex PCR reads. Counted here are around 540,000 distinct CDR3 sequences, about 16% occurring once; the ten biggest clones make up 25% to 30%. Input material: blood. These receptors all stem from a woman in her thirties with Graves' ophthalmopathy.

The gene calls are TRBV29-1 and TRBJ2-3, with TRBD1 as a possible D gene (6 bases). The V end lost 3 bases, the J end lost 0 bases, and 10 bases lay between the germline ends. CDR1 SQVTM and CDR2 ANQGSEA come from the germline V gene. The CDR3 spans 14 residues. The CDR3 loop is CSVEGATSTDTQYF. CDR3 DNA sequence: TGCAGCGTTGAGGGGGCCACTAGCACAGATACGCAGTATTTT.

This chain connects TRBV14 to TRBJ2-4; D unclear. The CDR3 totals 17 residues. V lost 0 bases and J 0 bases, leaving 12 bases between the germline ends. Germline loops: CDR1 SGHDN, CDR2 FVKESK. The CDR3 is CASSQDSRRKAKNIQYF. The CDR3 region has the DNA TGTGCCAGCAGCCAAGATAGCCGACGGAAAGCCAAAAACATTCAGTACTTC.

This clonotype was seen only a few times. The chain links TRBV2 to TRBJ1-2; 11 bases are a match to TRBD1. V lost 8 bases, J lost 4 bases, and 9 bases stayed unmatched. The CDR3 covers 15 residues. CDR1 and CDR2 (germline): SNHLY, FYNNEI. CDR3 in DNA: TGTGCCAGCGGAAAGGGACAGGGGGGGGGCTATGGCTACACCTTC. It is translated as CASGKGQGGGYGYTF.

This chain uses TRBV13 with TRBJ2-2; no firm D call. V was clipped by 6 bases and J by 4 bases, with 24 bases between them. CDR1 PRHDT and CDR2 FYEKMQ come from the germline V gene (reference sequence). The CDR3 has 18 residues. The CDR3 spells CASRSQHDTYTTTGELFF. In DNA form, the CDR3 reads TGTGCCAGCAGATCCCAGCACGACACCTACACTACCACCGGGGAGCTGTTTTTT.

The CDR3 spells CASSNTHRGIRNTEAFF. The CDR3 DNA sequence: TGTGCCAGTAGTAACACTCACAGGGGGATAAGGAACACTGAAGCTTTCTTT. This chain connects TRBV19 to TRBJ1-1; 8 bases are shared with TRBD1. The CDR3 totals 17 residues. V lost 4 bases and J lost 1; bases outside the gene matches: 11. Germline V gives CDR1 LNHDA, CDR2 SQIVND (reference sequence).

Turning to this clonotype: A read error is possible here, since a much larger clone lies one base away. This rearrangement joins TRBV7-2 to TRBJ2-7; D call uncertain. The CDR3 extends over 14 amino acids. Germline loops: CDR1 SGHTA, CDR2 FQGNSA. CDR3 protein: CAGSLFSRNYEQYF. The CDR3, as DNA: TGTGCCGGCAGCTTGTTCTCCAGGAACTACGAGCAGTACTTC.

This clonotype was counted at least ten times. The CDR3 reads CSALLGPQETQYF. CDR3 DNA sequence: TGCAGTGCCCTCCTAGGGCCCCAAGAGACCCAGTACTTC. The genes are TRBV20-1 and TRBJ2-5; D is ambiguous. CDR3 length equals 13 residues. Per germline, CDR1 DFQATT and CDR2 SNEGSKA (reference sequence). V was clipped by 6 bases and J by 1 base, with 12 bases between them.

The sample holds many counts of this clonotype. This sequence joins TRBV12-3 or TRBV12-4 and TRBJ1-6; D not certain. The V gene lost 8 bases and the J gene lost 0 bases, with 8 bases spanning the gap. The CDR3 covers 14 residues. For the CDR3, the DNA is TGTGCCAGCGGTGATGGCTCCTATAATTCACCCCTCCACTTT. Translated: CASGDGSYNSPLHF.

The sample holds a few counts of this clonotype. J is TRBJ2-7 and V is TRBV10-1; D gene unclear. Germline V lookup: CDR1 WNHNN, CDR2 SYGVQD (reference sequence). The CDR3 runs to 15 residues. V was clipped by 1 base and J by 0 bases, with 10 bases between them. The DNA of the CDR3 is TGCGCCAGCAGTGAGTTAGCAGCGAGCTCCTACGAGCAGTACTTC. Translated, it gives CASSELAASSYEQYF.

This clonotype appeared many times. V gene TRBV12-3 or TRBV12-4 combines with J gene TRBJ1-5; tentative D call: TRBD1 (6 bases). This CDR3 comprises 15 residues. V shed 1 base and J shed 5 bases, with 12 bases lying between them. The CDR3, as DNA: TGTGCCAGCAGTTTAGTGGGGGGCGGGGATCAGCCCCAGCATTTT. Protein: CASSLVGGGDQPQHF.

The chain recombines TRBV24-1 with TRBJ2-5, with 9 bases matching TRBD2. J gave up 1 base and V 2 bases, and 10 bases lay outside the gene matches. Germline CDR1 KGHDR, CDR2 SFDVKD. The CDR3 is 18 residues long. This chain's CDR3 is CATSDSLSREGPQETQYF. In DNA form, the CDR3 reads TGTGCCACCAGTGATTCCCTTTCGCGGGAGGGCCCCCAAGAGACCCAGTACTTC.

The J gene is TRBJ2-5, the V gene TRBV11-2; TRBD1 matches at 9 bases. This CDR3 comprises 15 residues. Germline V gene lookup returns CDR1 SGHAT and CDR2 FQNNGV. The J segment lost 5 bases and the V segment lost 5 bases, leaving 9 bases of the junction unmatched. Here the CDR3 DNA reads TGTGCCAGCAGCAAGCTGGACAGGGGTAGGGAGACCCAGTACTTC. It encodes CASSKLDRGRETQYF.

This sequence joins TRBV28 and TRBJ2-5; TRBD1 agrees at 9 bases. The V segment lost 5 bases and the J segment 2 bases; nucleotides outside the gene matches: 9. This CDR3 contains 16 residues. In germline, CDR1 is MDHEN, CDR2 SYDVKM. The CDR3 DNA reads TGTGCCAGCAGTGCCCCCGGGACAGGGAGTCAAGAGACCCAGTACTTC. It specifies CASSAPGTGSQETQYF.

This clonotype was recorded many times. The V gene is TRBV29-1, the J gene TRBJ2-1, with 14 bases lining up with TRBD2. The J segment lost 6 bases and the V segment lost 4 bases, leaving 14 bases of the junction unmatched. Germline lookup yields CDR1 SQVTM and CDR2 ANQGSEA. The CDR3 has 18 amino acids. CDR3 nucleotide sequence: TGCAGCGTTGGTGTTATCCGTGGACTAGCGGGAGGCCGCAATGAGCAGTTCTTC. Translated, it gives CSVGVIRGLAGGRNEQFF.

This clonotype was seen repeatedly, ten times or more. This chain links TRBV7-3 with TRBJ2-7; D may be TRBD2 (6 bases). The CDR3 has 15 amino acids. The germline V gene has CDR1 SGHTA and CDR2 FQGTGA. The germline V and J ends were trimmed by 3 bases and 2 bases, with 14 bases remaining between them. The CDR3 is CASSLGSGFPYEQYF. The CDR3 coding sequence is TGTGCCAGCAGCTTGGGAAGCGGGTTCCCCTACGAGCAGTACTTC.

The V call is TRBV5-1, the J call TRBJ1-5, with unresolved D. V gave up 2 bases and J gave up 9 bases, with 12 bases separating them. Per germline, CDR1 SGHRS and CDR2 YFSETQ. The CDR3 covers 13 residues. DNA of the CDR3: TGCGCCAGCAGCTTACAGCCTTCCGGGCCCCAGCATTTT. It yields the protein CASSLQPSGPQHF.

This clonotype showed up just a few times. The chain has TRBV7-9 and TRBJ2-1; D unresolved. The CDR3 runs to 13 residues. Germline V gene sequence: CDR1 SEHNR, CDR2 FQNEAQ (reference sequence). The V end lost 8 bases, the J end lost 5 bases, and 13 bases lay between the germline ends. The CDR3 region is CASWELSNNEQFF. CDR3 nucleotide sequence: TGTGCCAGCTGGGAATTGAGTAACAATGAGCAGTTCTTC.

There are many counts of this clonotype. The chain links TRBV2 to TRBJ2-1; D gene uncertain. Germline assignment: CDR1 SNHLY and CDR2 FYNNEI. The CDR3 covers 15 residues. V lost 2 bases and J lost 0, with 8 bases in between. CDR3 nucleotide sequence: TGTGCCAGCAGTGAACCCCGAGGCTCCTACAATGAGCAGTTCTTC. The encoded protein is CASSEPRGSYNEQFF.

The rearrangement joins TRBV10-1 to TRBJ1-6, with D perhaps TRBD1 (5 bases). The germline V gene has CDR1 WNHNN and CDR2 SYGVQD (reference sequence). This CDR3 region has 13 residues. V lost 6 bases and J lost 8, with 11 bases in between. The CDR3 here is CASSGTGDSPLHF. Written as DNA, the CDR3 is TGCGCCAGCAGCGGGACCGGTGATTCACCCCTCCACTTT.

V and J are TRBV19 and TRBJ2-7, with D possibly being TRBD2 (5 bases). This CDR3 has 15 amino acids. Trimming removed 2 bases at V and 2 bases at J, with 13 bases between. Looked up from germline, CDR1 is LNHDA and CDR2 is SQIVND (reference sequence). The DNA of the CDR3 is TGTGCCAGTAGTATAAGCGGAGCCACCGCCTACGAGCAGTACTTC. Translation: CASSISGATAYEQYF.

The gene calls are TRBV27 and TRBJ2-7; 11 bases map to TRBD2. Germline-derived CDR1 and CDR2 are MNHEY and SMNVEV (reference sequence). The CDR3 is made up of 15 amino acids. The V and J ends lost 5 bases and 3 bases, in that order; junction bases with no gene match: 6. This chain's CDR3 is CASSTVAGGVYEQYF. Written as DNA, the CDR3 is TGTGCCAGCAGTACTGTAGCGGGAGGGGTCTACGAGCAGTACTTC.

The V and J genes are TRBV7-9 and TRBJ1-5; 8 bases fit TRBD1. This CDR3 has 19 residues. Germline V CDR1 and CDR2: SEHNR, FQNEAQ (reference sequence). V lost 0 bases and J lost 0; bases outside the gene matches: 10. The DNA of the CDR3 is TGTGCCAGCAGCTTAGCAGGCCCCGGGACAGGTATTAGCAATCAGCCCCAGCATTTT. This gives the protein CASSLAGPGTGISNQPQHF.

Turning to this clonotype: Relative to the germline gene, one junction end is altered; a read error may explain this. The J gene is TRBJ1-1, the V gene TRBV27, with no clear D. The CDR3 length is 17 residues. CDR1 is MNHEY, CDR2 SMNVEV, per germline (reference sequence). The CDR3 region has the DNA TGTGGCAGCAGTACCCTGTTTGGGGTCGCCACGAACACTGAAGCTTTCTTT. Amino acids: CGSSTLFGVATNTEAFF.

This chain connects TRBV12-3 or TRBV12-4 to TRBJ2-1, with no clear D. The CDR3 is 16 residues long. Trimming took 3 bases from V and 4 from J, leaving 16 bases between them. CDR3 coding DNA: TGTGCCAGCAGTTTTCCCCTGGGATACGGGTACAATGAGCAGTTCTTC. This sequence encodes CASSFPLGYGYNEQFF.

This clonotype was seen only a few times. The chain uses TRBV20-1 and TRBJ1-1; no firm D call. The CDR3 sequence is 13 residues long. Trimming cost V 1 base and J 6 bases, with 12 bases left between them. Per germline, CDR1 DFQATT and CDR2 SNEGSKA (reference sequence). The CDR3 bases are TGCAGTGCTAGAGTTTTTGGAGACTCTGAAGCTTTCTTT. The encoded protein is CSARVFGDSEAFF.

This clonotype showed up many times. The chain carries TRBV5-1 and TRBJ2-1; no firm D call. V was clipped by 0 bases and J by 0 bases, with 10 bases between them. This CDR3 contains 16 residues. Germline V gene data show CDR1 as SGHRS and CDR2 as YFSETQ. The CDR3 protein is CASSLAAGSSYNEQFF. The CDR3 DNA reads as TGCGCCAGCAGCTTGGCAGCAGGTTCCTCCTACAATGAGCAGTTCTTC.

The rearrangement links TRBV19 to TRBJ2-7; D possibly uses TRBD1 or TRBD2 (6 bases each). CDR1 LNHDA and CDR2 SQIVND come from the germline V gene (reference sequence). V gave up 3 bases and J gave up 6 bases, with 18 bases separating them. This CDR3 is built from 15 residues. CDR3 sequence reads: CASSIGMNREVEQYF. The CDR3 DNA is TGTGCCAGTAGTATCGGTATGAACAGGGAGGTCGAGCAGTACTTC.

At least ten counts were recorded for this clonotype. The genes are TRBV4-2 and TRBJ2-3; TRBD1 is a possible D gene (5 bases). V was shortened by 4 bases and J by 1 base, with 15 bases between the two germline ends. This CDR3 is 16 amino acids long. Germline V gene data show CDR1 as LGHNA and CDR2 as YNFKEQ. CDR3 residues: CASSRDSTAGTDTQYF. The CDR3 nucleotides are TGTGCCAGCAGCCGGGATTCGACAGCAGGCACAGATACGCAGTATTTT.

Regarding this clonotype: Just one base apart from a much larger clone, this may be a read error. Without the conserved terminal phenylalanine or tryptophan, this CDR3 likely stems from a read error. The chain employs TRBV6-1 and TRBJ1-2; perhaps TRBD1 as D (5 bases). Germline CDR1 MNHNS, CDR2 SASEGT. This CDR3 has 14 amino acids. V was shortened by 1 base and J by 3 bases, with 9 bases between the two germline ends. The CDR3: CASSEEATDYGYTV. Written as DNA, the CDR3 is TGTGCCAGCAGTGAAGAGGCGACAGACTATGGCTACACCGTC.